This is a list of T cell receptor beta chains from one sample in a study of blood T cells in healthy people across ages. TCRdb itself ran the 5' RACE reads through MiXCR, one entry per CDR3 protein. The sample holds roughly 1,800,000 distinct CDR3 sequences; around half are singletons and the top ten take less than 2.5%. Sequencing was done on a sample of blood. Receptors originate from a woman in her forties in good health. The CDR3 runs from the conserved cysteine through the conserved F or W. The D gene is left open where the match is weak. Clone size is given for some rows only: seen once, a few or many times, or a class if the clone is expanded.

v_gene	abundance	j_gene	d_gene	CDR3aa	CDR3nt
TRBV15	-	TRBJ1-5	-	CAASREQGSNQPQHF	TGTGCCGCCAGCAGAGAACAGGGTAGCAATCAGCCCCAGCATTTT
TRBV6-1	-	TRBJ2-3	TRBD2	CASSPQSGGLSTDTQYF	TGTGCCAGCAGTCCCCAGAGCGGGGGCCTTAGCACAGATACGCAGTATTTT
TRBV10-3	few	TRBJ2-3	-	CAISELGTDTQYF	TGTGCCATCAGTGAATTGGGCACAGATACGCAGTATTTT
TRBV5-1	-	TRBJ2-1	-	CASSLAATSDNGQFF	TGCGCCAGCAGCTTGGCCGCGACTAGTGACAATGGGCAGTTCTTC
TRBV20-1	few	TRBJ2-1	-	CSAPGPRTSHRNEQFF	TGCAGTGCTCCAGGACCGCGAACCTCCCACAGGAATGAGCAGTTCTTC
TRBV4-3	-	TRBJ2-5	TRBD2	CASSQAAGVQETQYF	TGCGCCAGCAGCCAGGCCGCGGGGGTACAGGAGACCCAGTACTTC
TRBV11-2	few	TRBJ1-1	TRBD1	CASSFWTGLNTEAFF	TGTGCCAGCAGCTTCTGGACAGGTCTGAACACTGAAGCTTTCTTT
TRBV20-1	-	TRBJ2-3	TRBD2	CSARVLRTSGGTDTQYF	TGCAGTGCTAGAGTCTTACGGACTAGCGGGGGAACAGATACGCAGTATTTT
TRBV20-1	-	TRBJ1-2	-	CSAASPTRSGYTF	TGCAGTGCCGCTTCCCCGACAAGGAGTGGCTACACCTTC
TRBV24-1	-	TRBJ2-7	TRBD2	CATSDPGLAEQYF	TGTGCCACCAGTGATCCGGGACTAGCCGAACAGTACTTC
TRBV20-1	-	TRBJ2-5	TRBD2	CSASNRLAGRYQETQYF	TGCAGTGCTAGTAACCGCCTAGCGGGGAGGTACCAAGAGACCCAGTACTTC
TRBV12-3/TRBV12-4	once	TRBJ2-5	-	CASRPIPRRRPGDEQYF	TGTGCCAGCAGGCCCATACCTCGGAGACGGCCGGGCGATGAGCAGTACTTC
TRBV11-2	few	TRBJ2-1	-	CASSFQGGGYNEQFF	TGTGCCAGCAGCTTTCAGGGTGGGGGGTACAATGAGCAGTTCTTC
TRBV12-3/TRBV12-4	-	TRBJ1-2	TRBD1	CASTRRDRTYGYTF	TGTGCCAGCACCCGCCGGGACAGAACCTATGGCTACACCTTC
TRBV10-3	-	TRBJ1-2	-	CAISAEARDYYGYTF	TGTGCCATCAGTGCGGAGGCCAGGGACTACTATGGCTACACCTTC
TRBV6-5	few	TRBJ2-1	-	CASRRWGASYNEQFF	TGTGCCAGCAGAAGGTGGGGAGCCTCCTACAATGAGCAGTTCTTC
TRBV6-6	-	TRBJ2-5	-	CASSYGGRRSQETQYF	TGTGCCAGCAGTTACGGGGGCCGCCGGAGCCAAGAGACCCAGTACTTC
TRBV5-1	few	TRBJ2-4	TRBD1	CASSLATGGQNIQYF	TGCGCCAGCAGCTTGGCCACAGGGGGCCAAAACATTCAGTACTTC
TRBV9	few	TRBJ2-7	-	CASSVASGFEQYF	TGTGCCAGCAGCGTAGCTTCGGGCTTCGAGCAGTACTTC
TRBV28	-	TRBJ2-1	TRBD2	CASSRLADYNEQFF	TGTGCCAGCAGTCGTCTAGCGGACTACAATGAGCAGTTCTTC
TRBV13	-	TRBJ2-1	TRBD2	CASSHRSSGDFYSEQFF	TGTGCCAGCAGCCACCGATCTAGCGGGGATTTCTACAGTGAGCAGTTCTTC
TRBV6-6	few	TRBJ1-2	-	CASSYSRDANYGYTF	TGTGCCAGCAGTTATTCAAGAGACGCCAACTATGGCTACACCTTC
TRBV3-1	-	TRBJ2-1	TRBD1	CASSQVTGSHNEQFF	TGTGCCAGCAGCCAAGTGACAGGGTCCCACAATGAGCAGTTCTTC
TRBV4-3	-	TRBJ2-7	-	CANSQVGPGNSYEQYF	TGCGCCAACAGCCAAGTCGGGCCAGGCAACTCCTACGAGCAGTACTTC
TRBV27	-	TRBJ2-1	TRBD1	CASSFQSRDRGDETFNEQFF	TGTGCCAGCAGTTTCCAGTCCCGGGACAGGGGCGACGAGACTTTCAATGAGCAGTTCTTC
TRBV6-6	-	TRBJ2-1	-	CASSYFVTGYEQFF	TGTGCCAGCAGTTACTTCGTTACAGGGTATGAGCAGTTCTTC
TRBV20-1	few	TRBJ2-7	TRBD1	CSARGQPGQGAFEQYF	TGCAGTGCTAGAGGCCAACCGGGACAGGGGGCCTTCGAGCAGTACTTC
TRBV6-2/TRBV6-3	few	TRBJ2-7	-	CASSYPRDEQYF	TGTGCCAGCAGTTACCCCAGGGACGAGCAGTACTTC
TRBV5-4	few	TRBJ2-5	TRBD2	CASSLRFGRPETQYF	TGTGCCAGCAGCTTGAGGTTCGGGAGGCCAGAGACCCAGTACTTC
TRBV7-2	-	TRBJ2-7	TRBD2	CASSPREGTYEQYF	TGTGCCAGCAGCCCCCGGGAGGGGACCTACGAGCAGTACTTC
TRBV20-1	-	TRBJ2-5	TRBD2	CSASTGGPGETQYF	TGCAGTGCTAGTACGGGGGGGCCTGGGGAGACCCAGTACTTC
TRBV5-5	-	TRBJ2-5	TRBD2	CASSLGAGAGQETQYF	TGTGCCAGCAGTTTAGGAGCGGGGGCGGGTCAAGAGACCCAGTACTTC
TRBV5-8	-	TRBJ2-7	-	CASSFRQTLYYEQYF	TGTGCCAGCAGCTTCCGACAGACCCTCTACTACGAGCAGTACTTC
TRBV10-3	-	TRBJ1-2	-	CAIRSSTANYGYTF	TGTGCCATCAGATCATCAACAGCTAACTATGGCTACACCTTC
TRBV7-8	-	TRBJ2-3	-	CASSLLQGEGTTQYF	TGTGCCAGCAGCTTATTACAGGGGGAGGGTACTACGCAGTATTTT
TRBV24-1	-	TRBJ1-1	-	CATSDPTAPDGAFF	TGTGCCACCAGTGACCCGACAGCACCCGACGGCGCTTTCTTT
TRBV6-5	-	TRBJ2-7	-	CASSYSSSGVSSYEQYF	TGTGCCAGCAGTTACTCGAGCTCCGGAGTGAGCTCCTACGAGCAGTACTTC
TRBV20-1	-	TRBJ2-1	-	CSAPTSRNEQFF	TGCAGTGCGCCCACATCAAGGAATGAGCAGTTCTTC
TRBV28	once	TRBJ2-3	-	CASSLSTGGPTYSTDTQYF	TGTGCCAGCAGTTTGTCCACGGGGGGCCCCACCTATAGCACAGATACGCAGTATTTT
TRBV24-1	-	TRBJ2-1	TRBD2	CATSDRRLAGEQFF	TGTGCCACCAGTGACCGTAGACTAGCAGGAGAGCAGTTCTTC
TRBV4-1	-	TRBJ2-1	-	CASSHRQGYNEQFF	TGCGCCAGCAGCCATCGACAAGGGTACAATGAGCAGTTCTTC
TRBV7-8	-	TRBJ2-1	TRBD2	CASSLRGLGAGNEQFF	TGTGCCAGCAGCTTAAGGGGACTAGGTGCGGGTAATGAGCAGTTCTTC
TRBV28	few	TRBJ2-7	-	CASRTGGASDEQYF	TGTGCCAGCCGTACAGGGGGGGCTTCGGACGAGCAGTACTTC
TRBV12-3/TRBV12-4	-	TRBJ1-2	-	CASNLQGRYGYTF	TGTGCCAGCAACCTACAGGGACGTTATGGCTACACCTTC
TRBV20-1	-	TRBJ2-7	TRBD2	CSALGRTSGGSYEQYF	TGCAGTGCCCTGGGGCGGACTAGCGGGGGATCCTACGAGCAGTACTTC
TRBV4-3	-	TRBJ2-7	-	CASSQEPEPYEQYF	TGCGCCAGCAGCCAAGAACCAGAGCCCTACGAGCAGTACTTC
TRBV6-2/TRBV6-3	-	TRBJ2-5	-	CASSYSSFTQETQYF	TGTGCCAGCAGTTACTCGAGCTTCACCCAAGAGACCCAGTACTTC
TRBV7-9	-	TRBJ1-2	TRBD1	CASSLGWDSYGYTF	TGTGCCAGCAGCTTAGGTTGGGACAGTTATGGCTACACCTTC
TRBV4-3	many	TRBJ1-1	-	CASSQGRNTEAFF	TGTGCCAGCAGCCAGGGAAGGAACACTGAAGCTTTCTTT
TRBV7-2	-	TRBJ2-5	-	CASSLRRTSHFQETQYF	TGTGCCAGCAGCTTAAGAAGGACCAGCCATTTTCAAGAGACCCAGTACTTC